This entry is about one T cell receptor beta chain. This sample stems from a study of blood T cell repertoires in COVID-19. The wider study: Samples representing acute and convalescent COVID-19 were sourced from the United States, Italy and Spain.

Original data processing: Reference gene primer amplification gave nucleated cell count estimates. Clones were read by immunoSEQ multiplex PCR, and TCRdb kept only the in-frame ones, dropping some. The V and J calls and clone size come from that table; D and trimming were worked out from the DNA. The sample holds about 250,000 clones; about 73% are singletons and the top ten take 2.5% to 4%. The CDR3 spans 16 residues. Looked up from germline, CDR1 is LNHDA and CDR2 is SQIVND (reference sequence). V dropped 1 base and J dropped 7; count of bases not matched to a gene: 8. Sequenced sample: peripheral blood. The receptor was derived from a woman of 80 years or more with acute or convalescent COVID-19. The chain links TRBV19 to TRBJ1-5; TRBD1 agrees at 9 bases. CDR3 nucleotides: TGTGCCAGTAGTATAGCCGGGACAGGGCCAAGGCAGCCCCAGCATTTT. Residues: CASSIAGTGPRQPQHF.